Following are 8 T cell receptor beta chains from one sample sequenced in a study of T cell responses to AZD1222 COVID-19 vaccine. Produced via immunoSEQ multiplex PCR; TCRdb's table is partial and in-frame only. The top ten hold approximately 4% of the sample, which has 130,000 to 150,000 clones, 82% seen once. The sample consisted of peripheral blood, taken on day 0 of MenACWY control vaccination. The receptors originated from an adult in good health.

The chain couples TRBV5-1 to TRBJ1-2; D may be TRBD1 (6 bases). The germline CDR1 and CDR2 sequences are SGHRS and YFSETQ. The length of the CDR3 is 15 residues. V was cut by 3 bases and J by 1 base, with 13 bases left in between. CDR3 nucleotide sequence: TGCGCCAGCAGCTACTTGACAGGAATTAACTATGGCTACACCTTC. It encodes CASSYLTGINYGYTF.

This CDR3 is CASSFDPAGMNTEAFF. Written as DNA, the CDR3 is TGTGCCAGCAGTTTTGACCCTGCGGGGATGAACACTGAAGCTTTCTTT. The V and J genes are TRBV2 and TRBJ1-1; the D is unclear. Germline CDR1 is SNHLY and CDR2 is FYNNEI. Trimming shortened V by 5 bases and J by 0 bases, and 16 bases separated the two germline ends. The CDR3 has 16 amino acids.

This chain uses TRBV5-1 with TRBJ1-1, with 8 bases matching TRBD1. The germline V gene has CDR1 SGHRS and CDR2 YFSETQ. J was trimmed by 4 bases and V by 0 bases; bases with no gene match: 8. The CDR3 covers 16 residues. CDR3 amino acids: CASSLASGQGGTEAFF. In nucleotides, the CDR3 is TGCGCCAGCAGCTTGGCCTCTGGACAGGGTGGCACTGAAGCTTTCTTT.

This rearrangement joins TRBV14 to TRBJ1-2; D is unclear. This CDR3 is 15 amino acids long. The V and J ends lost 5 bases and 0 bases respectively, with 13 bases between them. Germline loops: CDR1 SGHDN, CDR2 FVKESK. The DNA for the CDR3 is TGTGCCAGCAGCTTTTCCCCGGGCCCTAACTATGGCTACACCTTC. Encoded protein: CASSFSPGPNYGYTF. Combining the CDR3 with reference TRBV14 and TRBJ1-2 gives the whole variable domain EAGVTQFPSHSVIEKGQTVTLRCDPISGHDNLYWYRRVMGKEIKFLLHFVKESKQDESGMPNNRFLAERTGGTYSTLKVQPAELEDSGVYFCASSFSPGPNYGYTFGSGTRLTVV.

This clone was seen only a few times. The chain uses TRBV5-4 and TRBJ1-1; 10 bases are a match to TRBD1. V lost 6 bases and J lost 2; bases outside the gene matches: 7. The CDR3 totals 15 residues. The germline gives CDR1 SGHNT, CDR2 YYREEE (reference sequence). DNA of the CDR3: TGTGCCAGCAACGATGGGGACAGGGGAAACACTGAAGCTTTCTTT. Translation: CASNDGDRGNTEAFF. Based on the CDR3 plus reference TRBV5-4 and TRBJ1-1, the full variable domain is ETGVTQSPTHLIKTRGQQVTLRCSSQSGHNTVSWYQQALGQGPQFIFQYYREEENGRGNFPPRFSGLQFPNYSSELNVNALELDDSALYLCASNDGDRGNTEAFFGQGTRLTVV.

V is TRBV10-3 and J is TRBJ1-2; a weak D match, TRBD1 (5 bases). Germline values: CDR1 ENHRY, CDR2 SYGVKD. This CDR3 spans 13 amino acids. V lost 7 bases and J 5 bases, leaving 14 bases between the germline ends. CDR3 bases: TGTGCCATCACGGGGCAGGCCCCTTATGGCTACACCTTC. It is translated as CAITGQAPYGYTF.

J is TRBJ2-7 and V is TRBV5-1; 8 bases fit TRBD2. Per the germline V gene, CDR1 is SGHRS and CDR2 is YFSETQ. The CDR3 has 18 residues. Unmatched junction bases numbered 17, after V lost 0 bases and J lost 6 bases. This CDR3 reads CASSLEGSGTLGVCEQYV. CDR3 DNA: TGCGCCAGCAGCTTGGAGGGTAGCGGGACCCTTGGTGTGTGCGAGCAGTACGTC.

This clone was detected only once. The CDR3: CASSLVGEGGYTF. The CDR3 DNA reads TGCGCCAGCAGCTTGGTAGGGGAGGGTGGCTACACCTTC. The V call is TRBV5-1, the J call TRBJ1-2; tentatively, D is TRBD1 (5 bases). CDR1 and CDR2 from the germline V gene are SGHRS and YFSETQ. The CDR3 runs 13 residues. V was pared by 0 bases and J by 7 bases, with 10 bases between.